Listed here are 9 T cell receptor beta chains from one sample, sequenced in a study of beta chain features in type 1 diabetes listed by TCRdb under 2018. Receptor amplification or capture employed the immunoSEQ multiplex PCR assay. The entire amount of isolated RNA was reverse transcribed using the High Capacity cDNA Reverse Transcription Kit, so the sequenced TCRB transcripts were expressed ones. TCRdb mirrors the immuneACCESS table, restricted to in-frame sequences. Some clones are absent from its copies; in checked studies, under half trace to an unresolved V gene, and the reason for the others is unknown. The sample has approximately 250,000 clones on record, 14% of them singletons. In total, the top ten clones hold more than 0.02% of the sample. Sequenced: naive CD4+ T cells from blood. The sample's cell subset or site label is to be understood as: true naive CD4+ T cells. The receptors shown here come from a middle-aged woman in good health.

This clone was seen more than once but under ten times. V usage is TRBV6-1 and J usage is TRBJ2-2; 11 nucleotides match TRBD2. The germline V gene encodes CDR1 MNHNS and CDR2 SASEGT. With V trimmed by 2 bases and J by 4 bases, 3 bases remained unmatched. CDR3 length: 16 amino acids. Here the CDR3 reads CASSELAGGPTGELFF. The CDR3 DNA sequence: TGTGCCAGCAGTGAACTAGCGGGGGGACCCACCGGGGAGCTGTTTTTT.

The chain recombines TRBV9 with TRBJ2-3, with D possibly matching TRBD2 (6 bases). Germline CDR1 is SGDLS and CDR2 is YYNGEE. V lost 3 bases and J 0 bases, leaving 17 bases between the germline ends. CDR3 length: 17 amino acids. The CDR3 sequence: CASSGTGTPTSTDTQYF. The DNA of the CDR3 is TGTGCCAGCAGCGGAACCGGGACTCCTACTAGCACAGATACGCAGTATTTT.

V gene TRBV4-3 combines with J gene TRBJ1-1; 8 nucleotides align to TRBD1. The V and J ends lost 4 bases and 7 bases, in that order; junction bases with no gene match: 8. Germline V CDR1 and CDR2: LGHNA, YSLEER. The CDR3 contains 14 residues. The CDR3 DNA is TGCGCCAGCAGCCCCGGGGGACAGGAGATTGAAGCTTTCTTT. Translation gives CASSPGGQEIEAFF.

The CDR3: CASRPRDRDQPQHF. CDR3 DNA: TGTGCCAGCAGGCCCAGGGACAGGGACCAGCCCCAGCATTTT. The chain recombines TRBV6-6 with TRBJ1-5, with 9 bases identical to TRBD1. This CDR3 has 14 amino acids. Germline V gene sequence: CDR1 MNHNY, CDR2 SVGAGI (reference sequence). Trimming removed 6 bases from V and 7 bases from J; junction bases left unmatched: 7.

This clone was recorded a few times. V and J are TRBV10-3 and TRBJ2-1; perhaps TRBD1 as D (6 bases). Trimming pared 4 bases from V and 6 bases from J, leaving 19 bases between. Germline values: CDR1 ENHRY, CDR2 SYGVKD. This CDR3 contains 16 residues. CDR3 loop: CAISGTGTSSPNEQFF. The CDR3 coding sequence is TGTGCCATCAGTGGTACGGGGACATCGTCCCCCAATGAGCAGTTCTTC.

The chain uses TRBV6-1 and TRBJ2-7; tentative D call: TRBD1 (7 bases). The V end lost 0 bases, the J end lost 3 bases, and 18 bases lay between the germline ends. The germline V gene encodes CDR1 MNHNS and CDR2 SASEGT. CDR3 length: 17 residues. CDR3 in DNA: TGTGCCAGCAGTGAAGCAGGCGGGACAGTCCATTACTACGAGCAGTACTTC. Protein: CASSEAGGTVHYYEQYF.

The chain uses TRBV7-8 and TRBJ1-6, with D possibly TRBD1 on 6 matching bases. V lost 1 base to trimming and J lost 8 bases, with 15 bases between them. Germline V lookup: CDR1 SGHVS, CDR2 FQNEAQ. CDR3 length: 16 residues. The CDR3, as DNA: TGTGCCAGCAGCTTAGAGTTAGACAGGCTTTATTCACCCCTCCACTTT. Translating it yields CASSLELDRLYSPLHF. The whole variable domain, filled in from reference TRBV7-8 and TRBJ1-6, reads GAGVSQSPRYKVAKRGQDVALRCDPISGHVSLFWYQQALGQGPEFLTYFQNEAQLDKSGLPSDRFFAERPEGSVSTLKIQRTQQEDSAVYLCASSLELDRLYSPLHFGNGTRLTVT.

This clone was seen a handful of times. The chain couples TRBV4-1 to TRBJ2-5; D is perhaps TRBD1 (5 bases). This CDR3 spans 15 amino acids. Between the trimmed V and J ends, which lost 1 base and 1 base, there was a span of 10 bases. Germline V CDR1 and CDR2: MGHRA, YSYEKL. CDR3: CASSQARQSQETQYF. The CDR3 DNA reads as TGCGCCAGCAGCCAAGCACGACAGAGCCAAGAGACCCAGTACTTC.

This rearrangement joins TRBV4-1 to TRBJ1-2; TRBD1 matches at 7 bases. V dropped 1 base and J dropped 4; count of bases not matched to a gene: 6. The germline CDR1 and CDR2 sequences are MGHRA and YSYEKL. The CDR3 spans 15 residues. Here the CDR3 reads CASSQALDRRYGYTF. DNA for the CDR3: TGCGCCAGCAGCCAAGCATTGGACAGGCGCTATGGCTACACCTTC.